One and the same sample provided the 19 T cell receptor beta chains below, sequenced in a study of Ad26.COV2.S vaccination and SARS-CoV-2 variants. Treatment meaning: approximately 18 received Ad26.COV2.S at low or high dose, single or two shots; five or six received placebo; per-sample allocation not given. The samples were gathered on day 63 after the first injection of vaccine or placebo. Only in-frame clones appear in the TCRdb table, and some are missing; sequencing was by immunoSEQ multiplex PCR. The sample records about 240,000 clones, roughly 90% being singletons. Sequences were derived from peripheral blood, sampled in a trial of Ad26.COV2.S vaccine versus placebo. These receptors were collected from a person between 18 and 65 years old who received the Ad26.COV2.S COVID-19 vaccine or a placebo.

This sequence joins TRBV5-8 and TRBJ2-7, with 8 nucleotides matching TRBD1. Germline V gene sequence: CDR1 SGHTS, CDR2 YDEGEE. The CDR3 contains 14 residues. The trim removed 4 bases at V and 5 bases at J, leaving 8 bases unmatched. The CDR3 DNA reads TGTGCCAGCAGCCCCGACAGGGGAGGTCACGAGCAGTACTTC. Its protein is CASSPDRGGHEQYF.

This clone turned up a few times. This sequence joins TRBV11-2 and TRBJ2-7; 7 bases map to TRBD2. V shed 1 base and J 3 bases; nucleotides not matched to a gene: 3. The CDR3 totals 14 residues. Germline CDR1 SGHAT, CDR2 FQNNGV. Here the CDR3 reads CASSLVPGGYEQYF. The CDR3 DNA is TGTGCCAGCAGCTTAGTACCGGGAGGCTACGAGCAGTACTTC.

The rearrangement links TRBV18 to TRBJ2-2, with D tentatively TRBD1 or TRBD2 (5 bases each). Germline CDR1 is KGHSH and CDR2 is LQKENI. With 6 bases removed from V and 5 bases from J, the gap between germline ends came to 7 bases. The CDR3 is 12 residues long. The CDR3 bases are TGTGCCAGCTCGGGGGTTACCGGGGAGCTGTTTTTT. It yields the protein CASSGVTGELFF.

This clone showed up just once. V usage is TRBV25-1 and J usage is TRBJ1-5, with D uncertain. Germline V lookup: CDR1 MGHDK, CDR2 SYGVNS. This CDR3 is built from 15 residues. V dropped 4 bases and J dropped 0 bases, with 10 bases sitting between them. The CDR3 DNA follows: TGTGCCAGCAGTGGCGGATCAGATAGCAATCAGCCCCAGCATTTT. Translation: CASSGGSDSNQPQHF.

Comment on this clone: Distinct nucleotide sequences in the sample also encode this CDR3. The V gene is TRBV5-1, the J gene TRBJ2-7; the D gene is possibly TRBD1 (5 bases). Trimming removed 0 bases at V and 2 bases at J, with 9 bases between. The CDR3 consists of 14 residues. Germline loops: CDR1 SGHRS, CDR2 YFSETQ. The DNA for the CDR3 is TGCGCCAGCAGCTTGGCGGCAGGGCCCTACGAGCAGTACTTC. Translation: CASSLAAGPYEQYF.

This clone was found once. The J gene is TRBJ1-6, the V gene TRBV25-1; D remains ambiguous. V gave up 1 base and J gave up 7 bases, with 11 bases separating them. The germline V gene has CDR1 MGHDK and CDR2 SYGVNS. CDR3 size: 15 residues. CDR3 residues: CASSEFTGSNSPLHF. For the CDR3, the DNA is TGTGCCAGCAGTGAATTTACGGGTTCAAATTCACCCCTCCACTTT.

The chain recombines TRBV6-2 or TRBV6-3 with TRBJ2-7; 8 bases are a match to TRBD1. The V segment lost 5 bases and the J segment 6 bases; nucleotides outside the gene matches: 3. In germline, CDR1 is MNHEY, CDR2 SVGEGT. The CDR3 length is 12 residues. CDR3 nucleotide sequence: TGTGCCAGCAGTCCAACAGGGGGCGAGCAGTACTTC. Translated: CASSPTGGEQYF.

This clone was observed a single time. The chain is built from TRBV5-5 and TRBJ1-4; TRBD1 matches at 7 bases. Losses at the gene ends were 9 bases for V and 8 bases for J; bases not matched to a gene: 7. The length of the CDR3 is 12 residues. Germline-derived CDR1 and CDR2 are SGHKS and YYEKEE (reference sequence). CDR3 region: CATDRVGEKLFF. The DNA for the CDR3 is TGTGCCACTGACAGGGTCGGCGAAAAACTGTTTTTT.

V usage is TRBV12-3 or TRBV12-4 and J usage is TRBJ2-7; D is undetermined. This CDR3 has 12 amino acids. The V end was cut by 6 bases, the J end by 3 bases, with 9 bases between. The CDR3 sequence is CASRLSLYEQYF. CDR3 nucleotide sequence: TGTGCCAGCAGGCTGTCGCTCTACGAGCAGTACTTC.

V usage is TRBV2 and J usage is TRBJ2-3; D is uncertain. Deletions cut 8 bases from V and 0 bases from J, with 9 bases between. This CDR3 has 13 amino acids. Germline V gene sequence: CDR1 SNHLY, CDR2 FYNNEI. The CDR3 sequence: CASLKGSTDTQYF. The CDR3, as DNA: TGTGCCAGCTTAAAGGGAAGCACAGATACGCAGTATTTT. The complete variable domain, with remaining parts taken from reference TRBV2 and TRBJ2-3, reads EPEVTQTPSHQVTQMGQEVILRCVPISNHLYFYWYRQILGQKVEFLVSFYNNEISEKSEIFDDQFSVERPDGSNFTLKIRSTKLEDSAMYFCASLKGSTDTQYFGPGTRLTVL.

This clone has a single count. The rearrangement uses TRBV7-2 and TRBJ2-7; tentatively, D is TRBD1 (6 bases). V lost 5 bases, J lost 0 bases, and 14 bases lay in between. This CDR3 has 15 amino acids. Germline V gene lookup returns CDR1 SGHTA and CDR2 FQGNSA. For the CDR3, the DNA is TGTGCCAGCAGCGTTCGGGGCAGGGGCTCCTACGAGCAGTACTTC. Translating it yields CASSVRGRGSYEQYF.

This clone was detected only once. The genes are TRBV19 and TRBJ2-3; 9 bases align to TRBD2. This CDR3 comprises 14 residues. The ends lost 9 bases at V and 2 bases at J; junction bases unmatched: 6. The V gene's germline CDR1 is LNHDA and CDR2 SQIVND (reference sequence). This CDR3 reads CASRGGLATDTQYF. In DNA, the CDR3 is TGTGCCAGCCGGGGGGGACTAGCCACAGATACGCAGTATTTT.

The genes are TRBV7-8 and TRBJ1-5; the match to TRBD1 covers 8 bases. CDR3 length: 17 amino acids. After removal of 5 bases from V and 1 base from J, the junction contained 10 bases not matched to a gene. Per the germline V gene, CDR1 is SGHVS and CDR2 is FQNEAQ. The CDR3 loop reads CASSMDRAGLSNQPQHF. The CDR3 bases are TGTGCCAGCAGCATGGACAGGGCAGGGTTAAGCAATCAGCCCCAGCATTTT. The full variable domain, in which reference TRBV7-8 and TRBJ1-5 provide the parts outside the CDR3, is GAGVSQSPRYKVAKRGQDVALRCDPISGHVSLFWYQQALGQGPEFLTYFQNEAQLDKSGLPSDRFFAERPEGSVSTLKIQRTQQEDSAVYLCASSMDRAGLSNQPQHFGDGTRLSIL.

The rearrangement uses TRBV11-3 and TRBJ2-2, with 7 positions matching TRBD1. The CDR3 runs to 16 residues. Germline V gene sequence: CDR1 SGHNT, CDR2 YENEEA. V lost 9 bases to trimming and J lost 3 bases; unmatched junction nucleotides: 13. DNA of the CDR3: TGTGCCAGTTCGAAACCGACAGGGTTGGACACCGGGGAGCTGTTTTTT. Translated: CASSKPTGLDTGELFF.

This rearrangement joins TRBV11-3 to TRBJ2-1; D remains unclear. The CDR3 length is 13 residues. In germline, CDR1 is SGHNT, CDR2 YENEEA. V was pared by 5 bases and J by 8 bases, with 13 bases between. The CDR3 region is CASSLRAGYEQFF. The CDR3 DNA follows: TGTGCCAGCAGCCTCCGAGCCGGATATGAGCAGTTCTTC.

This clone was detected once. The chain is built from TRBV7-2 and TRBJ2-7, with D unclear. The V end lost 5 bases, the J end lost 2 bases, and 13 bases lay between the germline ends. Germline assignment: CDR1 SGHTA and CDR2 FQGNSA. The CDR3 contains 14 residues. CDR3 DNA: TGTGCCAGCAGCCCAGCCACGGTTACCTACGAGCAGTACTTC. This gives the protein CASSPATVTYEQYF.

CDR3 loop: CASSSPGSLGTEAFF. The CDR3 DNA is TGTGCCAGCAGTAGCCCTGGGAGCCTGGGCACTGAAGCTTTCTTT. This rearrangement joins TRBV28 to TRBJ1-1; no clear D gene. Trimming cost V 5 bases and J 4 bases, with 17 bases left between them. This CDR3 is built from 15 residues. From germline, CDR1 is MDHEN and CDR2 SYDVKM. The entire variable domain, with the rest obtained from reference TRBV28 and TRBJ1-1, is as follows: DVKVTQSSRYLVKRTGEKVFLECVQDMDHENMFWYRQDPGLGLRLIYFSYDVKMKEKGDIPEGYSVSREKKERFSLILESASTNQTSMYLCASSSPGSLGTEAFFGQGTRLTVV.

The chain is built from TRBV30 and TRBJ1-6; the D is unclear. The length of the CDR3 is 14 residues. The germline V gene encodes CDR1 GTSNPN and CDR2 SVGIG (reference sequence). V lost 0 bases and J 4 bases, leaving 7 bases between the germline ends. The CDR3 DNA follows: TGTGCCTGGAGTGTATCCAGATATAATTCACCCCTCCACTTT. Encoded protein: CAWSVSRYNSPLHF.

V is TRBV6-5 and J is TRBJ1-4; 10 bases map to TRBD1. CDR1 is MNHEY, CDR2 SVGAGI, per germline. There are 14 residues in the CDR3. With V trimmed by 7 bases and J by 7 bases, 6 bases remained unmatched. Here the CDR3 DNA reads TGTGCCAGCACCGAGACAGGGGGCTTTGAAAAACTGTTTTTT. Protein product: CASTETGGFEKLFF.